Listed here are 7 T cell receptor beta chains from one sample, sequenced in a study of blood T cell repertoires in COVID-19. Repertoires were generated with immunoSEQ multiplex PCR, while TCRdb's copy carries only in-frame clones and drops some. The data show some 320,000 clones, with around 87% seen just once and approximately 5.3% held by the top ten. Material: PBMCs or T cells enriched from blood (not recorded which). The receptor source for this set is a woman in her twenties or thirties who had recovered from COVID-19.

The V and J genes are TRBV28 and TRBJ2-7; TRBD1 agrees at 9 bases. This CDR3 spans 13 amino acids. Germline CDR1 is MDHEN and CDR2 is SYDVKM. Trimming cost V 4 bases and J 9 bases; bases outside gene matches: 7. CDR3 nucleotide sequence: TGTGCCAGCAGTTGGGACAGGGCAATAGGGCAGTACTTC. As protein: CASSWDRAIGQYF.

This clone showed up just a few times. The CDR3 reads CASSLAQGGGTDTQYF. The CDR3 nucleotides are TGTGCCAGCAGCTTAGCGCAGGGCGGGGGGACAGATACGCAGTATTTT. V and J are TRBV7-2 and TRBJ2-3, with 8 bases aligning to TRBD2. The CDR3 runs to 16 residues. The trim removed 0 bases at V and 3 bases at J, leaving 5 bases unmatched. Germline CDR1 reads SGHTA; CDR2 reads FQGNSA.

The V call is TRBV6-5, the J call TRBJ2-7, with 7 bases lining up with TRBD1. Looked up from germline, CDR1 is MNHEY and CDR2 is SVGAGI. The ends lost 7 bases at V and 2 bases at J; junction bases unmatched: 11. CDR3 length: 15 amino acids. The CDR3 is CASIDGSGGTYEQYF. CDR3 coding DNA: TGTGCCAGCATCGACGGGTCAGGGGGTACCTACGAGCAGTACTTC.

The J gene is TRBJ2-3, the V gene TRBV5-1; 9 bases align to TRBD1. The CDR3 runs 14 residues. From germline, CDR1 is SGHRS and CDR2 YFSETQ. Trimming cost V 4 bases and J 4 bases; bases outside gene matches: 4. The CDR3, as DNA: TGCGCCAGCAGCCTTGGACAGGGGCCAGATACGCAGTATTTT. Encoded protein: CASSLGQGPDTQYF.

The chain couples TRBV6-5 to TRBJ1-4; D unclear. The CDR3 runs to 12 residues. V lost 6 bases, J lost 2 bases, and 4 bases lay in between. The V gene's germline CDR1 is MNHEY and CDR2 SVGAGI. This chain's CDR3 is CASSPTNEKLFF. The CDR3 DNA sequence: TGTGCCAGCAGCCCGACTAATGAAAAACTGTTTTTT.

V is TRBV5-1 and J is TRBJ1-2; D unclear. Trimming stripped 4 bases from V and 0 bases from J, with 7 bases between. CDR3 length equals 13 residues. CDR1 is SGHRS, CDR2 YFSETQ, per germline. CDR3 region: CASSNSTNYGYTF. The CDR3 DNA follows: TGCGCCAGCAGCAACTCGACTAACTATGGCTACACCTTC. The full variable domain, with the rest looked up from reference TRBV5-1 and TRBJ1-2, is KAGVTQTPRYLIKTRGQQVTLSCSPISGHRSVSWYQQTPGQGLQFLFEYFSETQRNKGNFPGRFSGRQFSNSRSEMNVSTLELGDSALYLCASSNSTNYGYTFGSGTRLTVV.

This sequence joins TRBV7-2 and TRBJ2-5; 7 bases are a match to TRBD1. The CDR3 sequence is 16 residues long. V lost 2 bases, J lost 7 bases, and 13 bases stayed unmatched. Germline V gene sequence: CDR1 SGHTA, CDR2 FQGNSA. The CDR3 nucleotides are TGTGCCAGCAGCTTAACAGCGGTAGGGGGCAGGGGGACCCAGTACTTC. It is translated as CASSLTAVGGRGTQYF.